Sequencing of this TCR beta chain was carried out in a study of shared clonotypes between healthy human individuals. Study-wide points: Sorted-subset samples were not fully sequenced, rarefaction indicated.

Germline V lookup: CDR1 LNHDA, CDR2 SQIVND (reference sequence). Trimming cost V 0 bases and J 0 bases, with 8 bases left between them. The CDR3 sequence is 15 residues long. Turning to this clone: Its antigen is currently unknown.

The table came from immunoSEQ multiplex PCR; TCRdb's copy has only in-frame clones and leaves some out. The sample has some 2,000,000 clones; 85% to 95% are singletons. V and J are TRBV19 and TRBJ1-1, with D possibly TRBD1 on 6 matching bases. This sequence originates from a man between 18 and 35 years old in good health. The source material was naive CD4+ T cells sorted from blood. Subset here: CD45RA+ positively selected. The CDR3 loop is CASSIDRGLNTEAFF. The CDR3 bases are TGTGCCAGTAGTATAGACAGGGGATTGAACACTGAAGCTTTCTTT.